This T cell receptor (beta chain) was obtained from a study of patients and donors after allogeneic stem cell transplantation. This clonotype has a handful of counts. The trim removed 4 bases at V and 3 bases at J, leaving 6 bases unmatched. The CDR3 has 15 amino acids. Germline CDR1 is SGHRS and CDR2 is YFSETQ. One entry per CDR3 protein, called by TCRdb with MiXCR from the RT-PCR reads. The sample lists hundreds of thousands of distinct CDR3 sequences; around two fifths were seen once. Sequencing was carried out using blood, either unsorted or a sorted T cell fraction (not recorded which). The TCR was taken from a human donor who was either an allogeneic HSCT recipient or a stem cell or donor lymphocyte infusion donor (not recorded which). It is not recorded whose cells these are; they may come from a transplant donor. This rearrangement joins TRBV5-1 to TRBJ1-1; TRBD1 matches 10 bases. DNA for the CDR3: TGCGCCAGCAGCCCGGACAGGGGGGTATACACTGAAGCTTTCTTT. Amino acids: CASSPDRGVYTEAFF.